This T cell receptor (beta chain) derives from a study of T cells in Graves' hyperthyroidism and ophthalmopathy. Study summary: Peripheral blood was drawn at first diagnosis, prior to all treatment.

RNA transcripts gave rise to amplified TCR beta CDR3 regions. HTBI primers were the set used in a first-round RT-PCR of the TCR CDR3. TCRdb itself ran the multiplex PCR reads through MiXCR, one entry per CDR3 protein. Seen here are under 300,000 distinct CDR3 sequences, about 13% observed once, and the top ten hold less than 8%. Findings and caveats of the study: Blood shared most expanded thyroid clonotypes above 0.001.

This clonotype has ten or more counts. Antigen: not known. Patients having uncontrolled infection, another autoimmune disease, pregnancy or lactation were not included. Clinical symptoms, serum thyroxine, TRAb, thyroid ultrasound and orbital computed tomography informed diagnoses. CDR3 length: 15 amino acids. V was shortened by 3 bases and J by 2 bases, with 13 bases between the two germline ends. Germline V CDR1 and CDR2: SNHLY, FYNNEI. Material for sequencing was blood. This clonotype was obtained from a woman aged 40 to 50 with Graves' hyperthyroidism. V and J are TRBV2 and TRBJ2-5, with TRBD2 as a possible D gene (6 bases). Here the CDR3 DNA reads TGTGCCAGCAGTGACCCCTCCGGACTACAAGAGACCCAGTACTTC. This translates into CASSDPSGLQETQYF.